The rows below give T cell receptor beta chains drawn from one sample of a study of beta chain features in type 1 diabetes. TCRdb's table, derived via immunoSEQ multiplex PCR, lists solely in-frame clones and lacks some. The sample has around 300,000 clones, 11% seen once. The sequenced sample was naive CD4+ T cells from blood. The receptors shown here come from a woman aged 30 to 39 in good health. The CDR3 runs from the conserved cysteine through the conserved F or W. A D gene is named only where the DNA matches it firmly. Size tells how often a clone was seen (once, few, many) or the class of an expanded clone, and some rows leave it out.

>TRBD1|TRBV28|few|TRBJ2-3
CASSQSGTGISDTQYF
TGTGCCAGCAGCCAGTCCGGGACAGGGATTTCAGATACGCAGTATTTT
>.|TRBV28|.|TRBJ1-5
CASTPRGREQPQHF
TGTGCCAGCACCCCTCGTGGGCGTGAACAGCCCCAGCATTTT
>TRBD2|TRBV9|.|TRBJ2-1
CASSDGGLAGVTYNEQFF
TGTGCCAGCAGCGACGGAGGACTAGCGGGAGTAACCTACAATGAGCAGTTCTTC
>.|TRBV20-1|.|TRBJ2-5
CSARTQETQYF
TGCAGTGCTCGGACACAAGAGACCCAGTACTTC
>.|TRBV19|.|TRBJ2-7
CASRDPGQGSYEQYF
TGTGCCAGTAGGGACCCGGGACAAGGCTCCTACGAGCAGTACTTC
>TRBD1|TRBV30|many|TRBJ2-1
CAWSGDSYNEQFF
TGTGCCTGGAGTGGGGACAGTTACAATGAGCAGTTCTTC
>TRBD2|TRBV4-2|.|TRBJ2-3
CASSQGGTATDTQYF
TGTGCCAGCAGCCAGGGAGGGACGGCCACAGATACGCAGTATTTT
>TRBD1|TRBV7-9|few|TRBJ1-5
CASSPGTAYSNQPQHF
TGTGCCAGCAGCCCTGGGACAGCTTATAGCAATCAGCCCCAGCATTTT
>.|TRBV11-2|many|TRBJ2-1
CASSPPGTEQFF
TGTGCCAGCAGCCCGCCCGGTACGGAGCAGTTCTTC
>TRBD1|TRBV30|few|TRBJ2-6
CAWRHRSGTGLSGANVLTF
TGTGCCTGGAGACATAGGTCCGGGACAGGGCTCTCTGGGGCCAACGTCCTGACTTTC
>.|TRBV27|few|TRBJ2-1
CASSLKLALVYNEQFF
TGTGCCAGCAGTTTAAAGTTAGCCCTTGTATACAATGAGCAGTTCTTC
>.|TRBV7-9|.|TRBJ2-1
CASSRRGTLYNEQFF
TGTGCCAGCAGCCGACGGGGGACCCTCTACAATGAGCAGTTCTTC
>TRBD2|TRBV4-1|.|TRBJ2-1
CASSQDSLAGYNNEQFF
TGCGCCAGCAGCCAAGATTCTCTAGCGGGATACAACAATGAGCAGTTCTTC
>TRBD1|TRBV15|.|TRBJ1-5
CATSSLSQGVNQPQHF
TGTGCCACCAGCAGTCTATCACAGGGGGTTAATCAGCCCCAGCATTTT
>.|TRBV7-6|.|TRBJ2-1
CASSLRLAAYNEQFF
TGTGCCAGCAGCTTACGGTTAGCTGCCTACAATGAGCAGTTCTTC
>.|TRBV29-1|few|TRBJ2-3
CSVERGSDTQYF
TGCAGCGTTGAACGGGGGTCGGATACGCAGTATTTT
>TRBD1|TRBV27|.|TRBJ2-5
CASTTTGTGGETQYF
TGTGCCAGCACTACTACAGGGACAGGGGGAGAGACCCAGTACTTC
>TRBD1|TRBV7-8|few|TRBJ2-7
CASSLQQGVSYEQYF
TGTGCCAGCAGCTTACAACAGGGGGTCTCCTACGAGCAGTACTTC
>TRBD2|TRBV4-2|.|TRBJ2-4
CASSPGGGKNIQYF
TGTGCCAGCAGCCCGGGAGGTGGCAAAAACATTCAGTACTTC
>.|TRBV13|few|TRBJ2-5
CASSLLAGNQETQYF
TGTGCCAGCAGCTTATTGGCCGGGAACCAAGAGACCCAGTACTTC
>TRBD2|TRBV7-2|few|TRBJ2-6
CASSLGLAGGSGANVLTF
TGTGCCAGCAGCCTCGGACTAGCGGGAGGGTCCGGGGCCAACGTCCTGACTTTC
>.|TRBV10-2|few|TRBJ1-2
CASSVEGDYGYTF
TGCGCCAGCAGTGTGGAGGGAGACTATGGCTACACCTTC
>.|TRBV9|few|TRBJ2-7
CASSAGQGAGGLAVTKQYF
TGTGCCAGCAGCGCCGGACAGGGGGCGGGGGGACTAGCGGTAACAAAGCAGTACTTC
>TRBD1|TRBV28|.|TRBJ2-5
CASGAGGKETQYF
TGTGCCAGCGGGGCAGGGGGAAAAGAGACCCAGTACTTC
>.|TRBV29-1|.|TRBJ1-1
CSVVLGRLNTEAFF
TGCAGCGTTGTGCTGGGGCGCTTGAACACTGAAGCTTTCTTT
>TRBD1|TRBV27|.|TRBJ1-2
CASSPLPTGVYTF
TGTGCCAGCAGTCCCCTCCCGACAGGGGTCTACACCTTC
>TRBD1|TRBV28|.|TRBJ2-3
CASSLSSDRSNTQYF
TGTGCCAGCAGTTTATCATCGGACAGGTCAAATACGCAGTATTTT
>.|TRBV7-2|.|TRBJ1-2
CASSSPGDGYTF
TGTGCCAGCAGCTCCCCGGGGGATGGCTACACCTTC
>TRBD2|TRBV19|.|TRBJ2-2
CASSKKTSGGGELFF
TGTGCCAGTAGTAAAAAAACTAGCGGAGGCGGGGAGCTGTTTTTT
>.|TRBV30|.|TRBJ1-4
CAWIRGRNEKLFF
TGTGCCTGGATTAGGGGCCGTAATGAAAAACTGTTTTTT
>.|TRBV6-6|.|TRBJ2-2
CASSREPGSGGELFF
TGTGCCAGCAGCCGAGAACCAGGGTCTGGCGGGGAGCTGTTTTTT
>TRBD1|TRBV2|few|TRBJ2-1
CASSVATGALYNEQFF
TGTGCCAGCAGTGTTGCGACAGGGGCCTTGTACAATGAGCAGTTCTTC
>TRBD1|TRBV4-3|.|TRBJ1-1
CASSQEPQGRNTEAFF
TGCGCCAGCAGCCAAGAACCACAGGGGCGGAACACTGAAGCTTTCTTT
>.|TRBV18|.|TRBJ1-1
CASSPPRPAEAFF
TGTGCCAGCTCACCACCGAGGCCTGCTGAAGCTTTCTTT
>.|TRBV30|.|TRBJ1-1
CAWSVRGGTEAFF
TGTGCCTGGAGTGTACGGGGTGGCACTGAAGCTTTCTTT
>TRBD2|TRBV28|.|TRBJ2-7
CASTQALAGGGEQYF
TGTGCCAGCACTCAAGCTCTGGCGGGAGGGGGTGAGCAGTACTTC
>.|TRBV18|.|TRBJ2-5
CASSPLGMGAETQYF
TGTGCCAGCTCACCCCTCGGGATGGGGGCAGAGACCCAGTACTTC
>.|TRBV9|.|TRBJ2-1
CASSVSVNSYNEQFF
TGTGCCAGCAGCGTATCAGTAAACTCCTACAATGAGCAGTTCTTC
>.|TRBV5-4|few|TRBJ2-7
CASSPGQGGSGRSYEQYF
TGTGCCAGCAGCCCTGGACAGGGGGGTAGCGGGAGGTCCTACGAGCAGTACTTC
>.|TRBV2|few|TRBJ2-1
CASSEASVANEQFF
TGTGCCAGCAGTGAAGCGTCAGTTGCCAATGAGCAGTTCTTC
>.|TRBV5-6|.|TRBJ1-2
CASSFPGLLHGYTF
TGTGCCAGCAGCTTCCCAGGGCTACTTCATGGCTACACCTTC
>.|TRBV7-9|.|TRBJ1-5
CASSLAPNQPQHF
TGTGCCAGCAGCTTAGCCCCGAATCAGCCCCAGCATTTT
>.|TRBV4-2|.|TRBJ2-5
CASSQGTGDPPQETQYF
TGTGCCAGCAGCCAAGGTACGGGGGACCCACCCCAAGAGACCCAGTACTTC
>TRBD2|TRBV7-2|.|TRBJ2-3
CASSYLAGNTDTQYF
TGTGCCAGCAGCTATCTAGCGGGGAACACAGATACGCAGTATTTT
>TRBD2|TRBV9|few|TRBJ2-5
CASSALTGGQETQYF
TGTGCCAGCAGCGCCTTAACGGGAGGACAAGAGACCCAGTACTTC
>.|TRBV7-3|.|TRBJ2-3
CASSLNVETDTQYF
TGTGCCAGCAGCTTAAACGTGGAGACGGATACGCAGTATTTT
>.|TRBV29-1|.|TRBJ2-7
CSVEGRVSYEQYF
TGCAGCGTTGAAGGCCGGGTCAGCTACGAGCAGTACTTC
>.|TRBV19|few|TRBJ2-3
CASSWQGTDTQYF
TGTGCCAGTAGTTGGCAGGGAACAGATACGCAGTATTTT
>.|TRBV29-1|few|TRBJ1-3
CSAAGRGNTIYF
TGCAGCGCCGCAGGGAGGGGAAACACCATATATTTT
>.|TRBV19|.|TRBJ1-5
CASSTGEFNQPQHF
TGTGCCAGTAGTACTGGGGAGTTCAATCAGCCCCAGCATTTT
>.|TRBV11-2|few|TRBJ2-1
CASSLNPTGFNEQFF
TGTGCCAGCAGCCTAAACCCTACGGGGTTCAATGAGCAGTTCTTC
>.|TRBV11-2|.|TRBJ2-3
CASSRGGTHRTDTQYF
TGTGCCAGCAGCCGCGGTGGAACCCACCGCACAGATACGCAGTATTTT
>TRBD1|TRBV28|.|TRBJ1-2
CASSLDRVYGYTF
TGTGCCAGCAGCTTGGACAGGGTCTATGGCTACACCTTC